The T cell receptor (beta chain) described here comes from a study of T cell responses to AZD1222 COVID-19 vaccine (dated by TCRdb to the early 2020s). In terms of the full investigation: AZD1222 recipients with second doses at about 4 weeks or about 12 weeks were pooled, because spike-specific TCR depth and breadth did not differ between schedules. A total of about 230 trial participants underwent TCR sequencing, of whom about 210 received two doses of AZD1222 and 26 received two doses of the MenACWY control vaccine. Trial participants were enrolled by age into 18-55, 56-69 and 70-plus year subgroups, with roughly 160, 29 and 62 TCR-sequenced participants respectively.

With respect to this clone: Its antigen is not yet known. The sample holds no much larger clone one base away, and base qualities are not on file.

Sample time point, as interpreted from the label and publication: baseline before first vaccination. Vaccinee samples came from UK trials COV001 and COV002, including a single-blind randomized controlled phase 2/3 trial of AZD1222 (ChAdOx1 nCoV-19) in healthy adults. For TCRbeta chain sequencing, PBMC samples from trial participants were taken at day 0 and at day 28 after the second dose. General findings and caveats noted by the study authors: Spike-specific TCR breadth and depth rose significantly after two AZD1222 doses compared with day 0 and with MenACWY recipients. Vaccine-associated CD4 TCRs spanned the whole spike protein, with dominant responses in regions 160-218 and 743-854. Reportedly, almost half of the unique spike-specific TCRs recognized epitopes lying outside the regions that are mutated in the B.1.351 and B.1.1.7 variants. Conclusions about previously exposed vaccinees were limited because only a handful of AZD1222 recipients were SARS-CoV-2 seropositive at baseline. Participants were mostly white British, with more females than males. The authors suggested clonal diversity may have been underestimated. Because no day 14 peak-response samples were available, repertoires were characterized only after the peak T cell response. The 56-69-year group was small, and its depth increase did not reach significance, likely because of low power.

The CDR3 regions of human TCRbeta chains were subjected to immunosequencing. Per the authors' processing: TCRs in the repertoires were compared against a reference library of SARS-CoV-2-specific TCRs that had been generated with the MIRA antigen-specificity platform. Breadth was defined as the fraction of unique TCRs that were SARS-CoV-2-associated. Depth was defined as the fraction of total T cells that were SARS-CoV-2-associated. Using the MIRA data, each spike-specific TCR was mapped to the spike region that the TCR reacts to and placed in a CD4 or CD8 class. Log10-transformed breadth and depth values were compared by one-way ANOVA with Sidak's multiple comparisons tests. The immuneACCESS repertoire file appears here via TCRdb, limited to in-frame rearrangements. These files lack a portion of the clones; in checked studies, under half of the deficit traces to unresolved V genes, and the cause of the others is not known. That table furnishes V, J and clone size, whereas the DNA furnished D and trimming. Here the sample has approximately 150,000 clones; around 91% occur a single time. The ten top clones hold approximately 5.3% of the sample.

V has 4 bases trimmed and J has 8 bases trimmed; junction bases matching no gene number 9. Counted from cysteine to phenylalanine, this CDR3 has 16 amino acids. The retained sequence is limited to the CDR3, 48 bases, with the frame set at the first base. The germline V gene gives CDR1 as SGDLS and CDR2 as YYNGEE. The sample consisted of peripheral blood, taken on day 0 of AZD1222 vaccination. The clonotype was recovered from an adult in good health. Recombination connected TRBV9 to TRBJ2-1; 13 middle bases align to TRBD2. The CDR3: CASSPRTSGSLDEQFF. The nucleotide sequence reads TGTGCCAGCAGCCCCCGGACTAGCGGGAGTTTAGATGAGCAGTTCTTC.